Listed below are T cell receptor beta chains from one sample, sequenced in a study of T-cell memory formation after mild COVID-19. MiXCR, applied by TCRdb to the 5' RACE reads, yields one record per CDR3 protein. This sample has 250,000 to 300,000 distinct CDR3 sequences, with around 15% found just once. Sequencing was performed on PBMCs or a T cell subset sorted from them (not recorded which). Receptor source: a man between 18 and 29 years old who had mild COVID-19 (a few samples of this study predate the infection). Cell type and time point are not known. Each CDR3 is given with its conserved first and last residue. A D gene is named only where the DNA matches it firmly. Clone sizes are given selectively: once, few, many, or a class where the clone is expanded.

j_gene,abundance,v_gene,d_gene,CDR3aa,CDR3nt
TRBJ1-2,NA,TRBV2,NA,CASWGRSANYGYTF,TGTGCCAGCTGGGGACGATCAGCTAACTATGGCTACACCTTC
TRBJ1-1,once,TRBV5-1,NA,CASSAGSSEAFF,TGCGCCAGCAGCGCCGGTAGCTCTGAAGCTTTCTTT
TRBJ1-2,NA,TRBV5-1,NA,CASRPGADYGYTF,TGCGCCAGCCGACCGGGGGCAGACTATGGCTACACCTTC
TRBJ2-5,few,TRBV24-1,NA,CATSDLSRREAQYF,TGTGCCACCAGTGATTTGTCACGGAGAGAAGCCCAGTACTTC
TRBJ2-7,few,TRBV3-1,TRBD2,CASSQDLAGAYEQYF,TGTGCCAGCAGCCAAGATCTAGCGGGGGCCTACGAGCAGTACTTC
TRBJ1-3,NA,TRBV3-1,NA,CASSHQWSSGNTIYF,TGTGCCAGCAGCCATCAGTGGAGCTCTGGAAACACCATATATTTT
TRBJ1-4,NA,TRBV9,TRBD1,CASSGQGGEKLFF,TGTGCCAGCAGCGGACAGGGCGGCGAAAAACTGTTTTTT
TRBJ2-1,few,TRBV29-1,TRBD2,CSGGGYDEQFF,TGCAGCGGGGGGGGATACGATGAGCAGTTCTTC
TRBJ2-1,NA,TRBV28,TRBD2,CASSLSGGRYNEQFF,TGTGCCAGCAGTCTAAGCGGGGGTCGCTACAATGAGCAGTTCTTC
TRBJ2-7,NA,TRBV4-2,NA,CASSQTGITNPSYEQYF,TGTGCCAGCAGTCAAACGGGAATAACAAATCCGTCCTACGAGCAGTACTTC
TRBJ2-5,NA,TRBV20-1,NA,CSATLGGGQETQYF,TGCAGTGCTACTCTGGGTGGAGGGCAAGAGACCCAGTACTTC
TRBJ1-4,NA,TRBV7-9,NA,CASSLAYGSGEKLFF,TGTGCCAGCAGCTTAGCGTATGGCAGCGGTGAAAAACTGTTTTTT
TRBJ1-1,NA,TRBV12-3/TRBV12-4,TRBD1,CASSRAAGGKYTEAFF,TGTGCCAGCAGTAGGGCGGCAGGGGGAAAGTACACTGAAGCTTTCTTT
TRBJ1-2,NA,TRBV9,NA,CASSVSNYGYTF,TGTGCCAGCAGCGTGTCCAACTATGGCTACACCTTC
TRBJ2-3,few,TRBV11-2,TRBD2,CASSRRTSGLSSTDTQYF,TGTGCCAGCAGCCGACGGACTAGCGGGCTTTCTAGCACAGATACGCAGTATTTT
TRBJ1-2,NA,TRBV3-1,NA,CASSQKGQGGYTF,TGTGCCAGCAGCCAAAAGGGGCAAGGAGGCTACACCTTC
TRBJ2-7,few,TRBV5-5,TRBD1,CASSLVAGGYSYEQYF,TGTGCCAGCAGCTTGGTAGCAGGGGGCTACTCCTACGAGCAGTACTTC
TRBJ1-4,NA,TRBV12-3/TRBV12-4,NA,CASSGLSSSLQEKLFF,TGTGCCAGCAGCGGACTTAGTAGTTCACTCCAGGAAAAACTGTTTTTT
TRBJ2-5,NA,TRBV4-3,TRBD2,CASSHLWSSGQETQYF,TGCGCCAGCAGCCATTTGTGGTCTAGCGGACAAGAGACCCAGTACTTC
TRBJ1-4,many,TRBV5-5,NA,CASSLGLGHEKLFF,TGTGCCAGCAGCTTGGGATTGGGCCATGAAAAACTGTTTTTT
TRBJ2-7,many,TRBV5-1,TRBD2,CASSGGGYEQYF,TGTGCCAGCAGTGGGGGGGGATACGAGCAGTACTTC
TRBJ2-7,few,TRBV5-1,TRBD2,CASSTGLAGGLPHEQYF,TGCGCCAGCAGCACCGGACTAGCGGGGGGGCTTCCCCACGAGCAGTACTTC
TRBJ2-3,few,TRBV6-6,NA,CASIPRQGRSTDTQYF,TGTGCCAGCATCCCCCGCCAGGGTCGAAGCACAGATACGCAGTATTTT
TRBJ2-2,few,TRBV20-1,NA,CSAQSRANTGELFF,TGCAGTGCTCAGAGCAGGGCGAACACCGGGGAGCTGTTTTTT
TRBJ2-6,few,TRBV11-2,NA,CASSFKTALSGANVLTF,TGTGCCAGCAGCTTCAAGACAGCCCTCTCTGGGGCCAACGTCCTGACTTTC
TRBJ1-1,few,TRBV7-2,NA,CASSPYVSTEAFF,TGTGCCAGCAGCCCCTACGTATCCACTGAAGCTTTCTTT
TRBJ1-2,few,TRBV19,NA,CASAWEGVGYTF,TGTGCCAGCGCTTGGGAGGGCGTCGGCTACACCTTC
TRBJ1-4,NA,TRBV6-1,NA,CASKEGTTNEKLFF,TGTGCCAGCAAAGAGGGGACAACTAATGAAAAACTGTTTTTT
TRBJ1-1,few,TRBV4-1,NA,CASSQGTLEAFF,TGCGCCAGCAGCCAAGGGACACTGGAAGCTTTCTTT
TRBJ2-7,few,TRBV6-1,TRBD2,CAIVTRAGRDYEQYF,TGTGCCATCGTGACTCGGGCAGGGAGGGATTACGAGCAGTACTTC
TRBJ1-1,NA,TRBV7-2,NA,CASSSTRDTEAFF,TGTGCCAGCAGCTCGACCAGGGATACTGAAGCTTTCTTT
TRBJ2-3,few,TRBV18,TRBD1,CASSPEQGVADTQYF,TGTGCCAGCTCACCAGAACAGGGGGTCGCAGATACGCAGTATTTT
TRBJ2-5,NA,TRBV25-1,TRBD1,CASRHRGRGVETQYF,TGTGCCAGCAGGCACAGGGGGCGCGGGGTAGAGACCCAGTACTTC
TRBJ1-5,few,TRBV7-9,NA,CASRGDGNQPQHF,TGTGCCAGCAGGGGGGACGGCAATCAGCCCCAGCATTTT
TRBJ2-3,few,TRBV27,NA,CASSPGLQALTDTQYF,TGTGCCAGCAGTCCGGGACTGCAAGCCCTCACAGATACGCAGTATTTT
TRBJ1-1,NA,TRBV7-9,NA,CASTTLTVSGVSEAFF,TGTGCCAGCACCACTCTTACCGTATCGGGGGTATCTGAAGCTTTCTTT
TRBJ2-1,NA,TRBV24-1,TRBD1,CATSDPGQGKNEQFF,TGTGCCACCAGTGACCCGGGACAGGGTAAAAATGAGCAGTTCTTC
TRBJ1-5,NA,TRBV7-2,NA,CASSWTVSNQPQHF,TGTGCCAGCAGTTGGACAGTTAGCAATCAGCCCCAGCATTTT
TRBJ1-3,few,TRBV9,NA,CASSVLSAGNTIYF,TGTGCCAGCAGCGTGCTATCGGCTGGAAACACCATATATTTT
TRBJ2-5,NA,TRBV20-1,NA,CSATQPKYQETQHF,TGCAGTGCTACTCAACCCAAGTACCAAGAGACCCAGCACTTC
TRBJ2-3,NA,TRBV7-9,NA,CASSLALGPAGQYF,TGTGCCAGCAGCTTAGCCCTCGGTCCCGCGGGGCAGTATTTT
TRBJ2-3,few,TRBV6-2/TRBV6-3,TRBD2,CASSYGGLAGASADTQYF,TGTGCCAGCAGTTACGGCGGGTTAGCGGGGGCTTCGGCAGATACGCAGTATTTT
TRBJ2-5,few,TRBV29-1,NA,CSVDPRGETQYF,TGCAGCGTTGACCCTAGGGGAGAGACCCAGTACTTC
TRBJ1-5,few,TRBV7-2,NA,CASSFLGAYQPQHF,TGTGCCAGCAGCTTTTTGGGGGCTTATCAGCCCCAGCATTTT